The 28 T cell receptor beta chains in this list originate from one sample, sequenced in a study of T cells in Graves' hyperthyroidism and ophthalmopathy. Amplification of TCR beta CDR3 regions was performed using RNA transcripts as template. First-round RT-PCR targeting the TCR CDR3 was performed with the HTBI primer set. TCRdb called the multiplex PCR reads again in MiXCR, with one record for every CDR3 protein. Of nearly 600,000 distinct CDR3 sequences in the sample, approximately 15% were seen once. The specimen was blood. Receptors were obtained from a woman in her 30s with Graves' hyperthyroidism that later progressed to Graves' ophthalmopathy.

This clonotype has only a few counts. This chain links TRBV6-9 with TRBJ2-3, with a possible D match to TRBD2 (6 bases). The V gene's germline CDR1 is MNHGY and CDR2 SVAAGI. Trimming pared 0 bases from V and 4 bases from J, leaving 14 bases between. This CDR3 is built from 16 residues. The chain's CDR3 is CASSYSLALRADTQYF. Written as DNA, the CDR3 is TGTGCCAGCAGTTATTCACTAGCACTGAGGGCAGATACGCAGTATTTT.

J is TRBJ2-1 and V is TRBV3-1, with 10 nucleotides matching TRBD2. Germline-derived CDR1 and CDR2 are LGHDT and YNNKEL (reference sequence). V shed 1 base, J shed 3 bases, and the junction held 6 bases outside the gene matches. This CDR3 is built from 17 residues. The CDR3 DNA reads TGTGCCAGCAGCCAAGTTTGGCTAGCGGGAGTCTACAATGAGCAGTTCTTC. Its translation: CASSQVWLAGVYNEQFF.

This clonotype was found a few times. The V and J genes are TRBV6-9 and TRBJ2-7, with 7 bases identical to TRBD1. V lost 3 bases, J lost 2 bases, and 4 bases stayed unmatched. The CDR3 runs 14 residues. The germline V gene has CDR1 MNHGY and CDR2 SVAAGI. The CDR3 region is CASSYGDSTYEQYF. CDR3 DNA: TGTGCCAGCAGTTACGGGGACAGTACCTACGAGCAGTACTTC.

This clonotype was counted many times. The rearrangement joins TRBV7-2 to TRBJ2-1, with D possibly called TRBD1 or TRBD2 (5 bases each). The V gene lost 5 bases and the J gene lost 8 bases, with 13 bases spanning the gap. Germline CDR1 is SGHTA and CDR2 is FQGNSA. There are 13 residues in the CDR3. The CDR3 nucleotides read TGTGCCAGCAGCACGGGACCTCACGATGAGCAGTTCTTC. This translates into CASSTGPHDEQFF.

Many counts were recorded for this clonotype. The chain combines TRBV7-8 with TRBJ2-2; 12 bases fit TRBD2. The CDR3 length is 19 residues. CDR1 and CDR2 from the germline V gene are SGHVS and FQNEAQ. Trimming took 1 base from V and 2 from J; bases not matched to a gene: 8. CDR3 DNA: TGTGCCAGCAGCTTAGTTTCGCTAGCGGGAGGGATAAACACCGGGGAGCTGTTTTTT. This encodes CASSLVSLAGGINTGELFF.

The chain carries TRBV6-1 and TRBJ2-1, with 9 bases fitting TRBD2. The CDR3 covers 13 residues. V gave up 1 base and J gave up 8 bases; unmatched junction bases: 0. The germline V gene encodes CDR1 MNHNS and CDR2 SASEGT. CDR3 nucleotides: TGTGCCAGCAGTGAAGGGACTAGCGATGAGCAGTTCTTC. This codes for CASSEGTSDEQFF.

A few counts support this clonotype. This sequence joins TRBV25-1 and TRBJ2-7; D not certain. CDR1 is MGHDK and CDR2 is SYGVNS in the germline V gene. V was cut by 7 bases and J by 3 bases, with 7 bases left in between. This CDR3 spans 11 amino acids. The CDR3 spells CASISHYEQYF. The CDR3 DNA reads TGTGCCAGCATCAGTCACTACGAGCAGTACTTC.

CDR3 sequence (DNA): TGCAGTGCTAGGGCTAGCGGGAGTATCTACAATGAGCAGTTCTTC. This sequence encodes CSARASGSIYNEQFF. The chain joins TRBV20-1 to TRBJ2-1; 10 bases are a match to TRBD2. The CDR3 loop spans 15 amino acids. The V gene end was trimmed by 3 bases and the J gene end by 3 bases; junction bases not matched to a gene: 5. Germline V lookup: CDR1 DFQATT, CDR2 SNEGSKA (reference sequence).

This clonotype was recorded at least ten times. The chain links TRBV19 to TRBJ1-1; 9 nucleotides line up with TRBD1. Germline V gives CDR1 LNHDA, CDR2 SQIVND (reference sequence). V lost 5 bases, J lost 1 base, and 8 bases stayed unmatched. The CDR3 is made up of 16 amino acids. Written as DNA, the CDR3 is TGTGCCAGTAGTCCTCAAGGGGACAGGGCGAACACTGAAGCTTTCTTT. Translating gives CASSPQGDRANTEAFF.

This clonotype has only a few counts. The rearrangement links TRBV7-9 to TRBJ2-1, with 10 bases fitting TRBD2. J was trimmed by 4 bases and V by 5 bases; bases with no gene match: 8. The CDR3 is 16 amino acids. Germline CDR1 is SEHNR and CDR2 is FQNEAQ (reference sequence). CDR3 bases: TGTGCCAGCAGCGCAGAGAGACTAGCGGGTTACAATGAGCAGTTCTTC. Protein product: CASSAERLAGYNEQFF.

The table lists this clonotype with many counts. V gene TRBV30 combines with J gene TRBJ1-2, with 8 bases lining up with TRBD1. Germline CDR1 is GTSNPN and CDR2 is SVGIG (reference sequence). V trimming: 2 bases; J trimming: 8 bases; junction bases outside the gene matches: 7. CDR3 length equals 13 residues. Written as DNA, the CDR3 is TGTGCCTGGAGTCTACAGGGGGAGGGGGGCTACACCTTC. Translating it yields CAWSLQGEGGYTF. Full variable domain (missing parts from reference TRBV30 and TRBJ1-2): SQTIHQWPATLVQPVGSPLSLECTVEGTSNPNLYWYRQAAGRGLQLLFYSVGIGQISSEVPQNLSASRPQDRQFILSSKKLLLSDSGFYLCAWSLQGEGGYTFGSGTRLTVV.

The genes are TRBV19 and TRBJ2-1; D not resolved. With 3 bases removed from V and 6 bases from J, the gap between germline ends came to 12 bases. CDR1 is LNHDA and CDR2 is SQIVND in the germline V gene (reference sequence). The CDR3 loop spans 14 amino acids. The CDR3 DNA reads as TGTGCCAGTAGTATTATGGCCTGGGGCAATGAGCAGTTCTTC. It codes for CASSIMAWGNEQFF. The entire variable domain, with the rest obtained from reference TRBV19 and TRBJ2-1, is as follows: DGGITQSPKYLFRKEGQNVTLSCEQNLNHDAMYWYRQDPGQGLRLIYYSQIVNDFQKGDIAEGYSVSREKKESFPLTVTSAQKNPTAFYLCASSIMAWGNEQFFGPGTRLTVL.

A word on this clonotype: This may be a read error: a much more frequent sequence differs by one nucleotide. This CDR3 reads CASSSGLARVSEQFF. The CDR3, as DNA: TGTGCCAGCAGCTCGGGACTAGCGAGAGTCTCTGAGCAGTTCTTC. The chain employs TRBV11-3 and TRBJ2-1, with 10 bases fitting TRBD2. CDR1 SGHNT and CDR2 YENEEA come from the germline V gene. This CDR3 contains 15 residues. V gave up 4 bases and J gave up 9 bases; unmatched junction bases: 9.

This clonotype turned up a few times. This sequence joins TRBV27 and TRBJ1-2; possible D gene TRBD1, 5 bases. The germline CDR1 and CDR2 sequences are MNHEY and SMNVEV (reference sequence). This CDR3 is 13 amino acids long. The ends were cut back, 5 bases at V and 3 bases at J, with 10 bases in the middle. CDR3 residues: CASSDLGDYGYTF. DNA of the CDR3: TGTGCCAGCAGTGACCTGGGGGACTATGGCTACACCTTC.

Points on this clonotype: A clone one base away is much larger, so this may be a read error. This CDR3 fails to terminate in the conserved phenylalanine or tryptophan, so it likely reflects a read error. The chain has TRBV20-1 and TRBJ2-1; 9 bases match TRBD1. The V gene's germline CDR1 is DFQATT and CDR2 SNEGSKA (reference sequence). The length of the CDR3 is 16 residues. Trimming at V came to 5 bases and at J to 1 base, leaving 9 bases not matched to a gene. CDR3 coding DNA: TGCAGTGCTCGTAAGGGACAGGGTTTATCCTACAATGAGCAGTTCTCC. It specifies CSARKGQGLSYNEQFS.

This clonotype was recorded at least ten times. This chain links TRBV2 with TRBJ2-2; D unclear. The CDR3 runs to 12 residues. Germline CDR1 is SNHLY and CDR2 is FYNNEI. V was cut by 4 bases and J by 4 bases, with 4 bases left in between. The CDR3 loop reads CASSATTGELFF. CDR3 in DNA: TGTGCCAGCAGTGCAACCACCGGGGAGCTGTTTTTT. The full variable domain, in which reference TRBV2 and TRBJ2-2 provide the parts outside the CDR3, is EPEVTQTPSHQVTQMGQEVILRCVPISNHLYFYWYRQILGQKVEFLVSFYNNEISEKSEIFDDQFSVERPDGSNFTLKIRSTKLEDSAMYFCASSATTGELFFGEGSRLTVL.

The chain uses TRBV4-3 and TRBJ2-5; D gene ambiguous. Trimming stripped 3 bases from V and 1 base from J, with 15 bases between. Germline V CDR1 and CDR2: LGHNA, YSLEER. This CDR3 spans 16 amino acids. This CDR3 is CASSHASASIQETQYF. CDR3 DNA sequence: TGCGCCAGCAGCCATGCGTCAGCAAGCATCCAAGAGACCCAGTACTTC.

This clonotype has ten or more counts. The chain employs TRBV7-9 and TRBJ2-5, with D unresolved. From germline, CDR1 is SEHNR and CDR2 FQNEAQ (reference sequence). There are 15 residues in the CDR3. Trimming took 5 bases from V and 1 from J, leaving 14 bases between them. The CDR3 reads CASSQDRLTQETQYF. DNA of the CDR3: TGTGCCAGCAGCCAGGACCGACTGACCCAAGAGACCCAGTACTTC. Complete variable domain (other parts from reference TRBV7-9 and TRBJ2-5): DTGVSQNPRHKITKRGQNVTFRCDPISEHNRLYWYRQTLGQGPEFLTYFQNEAQLEKSRLLSDRFSAERPKGSFSTLEIQRTEQGDSAMYLCASSQDRLTQETQYFGPGTRLLVL.

The genes are TRBV18 and TRBJ2-7, with D possibly TRBD2 on 6 matching bases. Germline CDR1 KGHSH, CDR2 LQKENI. CDR3 length: 14 residues. With 3 bases removed from V and 2 bases from J, the gap between germline ends came to 11 bases. Here the CDR3 reads CASSPPGEPYEQYF. CDR3 DNA: TGTGCCAGCTCACCCCCGGGAGAGCCCTACGAGCAGTACTTC. The full variable domain, completed using reference TRBV18 and TRBJ2-7, is NAGVMQNPRHLVRRRGQEARLRCSPMKGHSHVYWYRQLPEEGLKFMVYLQKENIIDESGMPKERFSAEFPKEGPSILRIQQVVRGDSAAYFCASSPPGEPYEQYFGPGTRLTVT.

This clonotype has ten or more counts. The rearrangement links TRBV27 to TRBJ2-7; 7 nucleotides align to TRBD1. Germline V lookup: CDR1 MNHEY, CDR2 SMNVEV (reference sequence). The CDR3 totals 15 residues. Losses at the gene ends were 1 base for V and 4 bases for J; bases not matched to a gene: 7. The CDR3 region has the DNA TGTGCCAGCAGTTTATTTTCACAGGGGTGGTACGAGCAGTACTTC. It encodes CASSLFSQGWYEQYF.

This clonotype was recorded only once. The chain links TRBV2 to TRBJ2-1, with 14 bases lining up with TRBD2. Trimming cost V 4 bases and J 6 bases; bases outside gene matches: 8. Germline CDR1 SNHLY, CDR2 FYNNEI. The CDR3 is 17 amino acids. CDR3 residues: CASSGPGTSGSSNEQFF. The DNA for the CDR3 is TGTGCCAGCAGTGGTCCCGGGACTAGCGGGAGTTCCAATGAGCAGTTCTTC.

This clonotype was picked up many times. The J gene is TRBJ2-1, the V gene TRBV18, with 9 bases lining up with TRBD2. The V gene's germline CDR1 is KGHSH and CDR2 LQKENI. V gave up 4 bases and J gave up 10 bases; unmatched junction bases: 11. The CDR3 runs 15 residues. The CDR3 protein is CASSLRPGLAEEQFF. CDR3 bases: TGTGCCAGCTCACTCCGACCGGGACTAGCAGAAGAGCAGTTCTTC.

In its sample, this clonotype was seen many times. The V gene is TRBV11-2, the J gene TRBJ2-5; 10 bases map to TRBD1. The CDR3 covers 15 residues. Germline loops: CDR1 SGHAT, CDR2 FQNNGV. V shed 3 bases, J shed 6 bases, and the junction held 7 bases outside the gene matches. The CDR3 reads CASSFTGTGEKTQYF. The CDR3 bases are TGTGCCAGCAGCTTCACCGGGACAGGGGAAAAGACCCAGTACTTC.

This clonotype appeared a single time. J is TRBJ2-7 and V is TRBV7-9; 12 bases are shared with TRBD2. V shed 5 bases and J 6 bases; nucleotides not matched to a gene: 8. CDR1 SEHNR and CDR2 FQNEAQ come from the germline V gene (reference sequence). The CDR3 has 15 residues. CDR3 in amino acids: CASSTLLAGGSEQYF. The CDR3 region has the DNA TGTGCCAGCAGCACCCTACTAGCGGGAGGTAGCGAGCAGTACTTC.

A remark on this clonotype: The conserved phenylalanine or tryptophan normally closing the CDR3 is absent here, so this likely arose from a read error. The chain couples TRBV12-3 or TRBV12-4 to TRBJ2-5; 12 nucleotides match TRBD1. The CDR3 consists of 15 residues. V shed 4 bases and J 7 bases; nucleotides not matched to a gene: 7. The CDR3: CASSYGTGGWVTQYL. The CDR3 DNA sequence: TGTGCCAGCAGTTACGGGACAGGGGGCTGGGTGACCCAGTACCTC.

This clonotype showed up just a few times. J is TRBJ1-5 and V is TRBV7-2, with a tentative D call TRBD1 (6 bases). CDR1 SGHTA and CDR2 FQGNSA come from the germline V gene. The CDR3 runs 15 residues. Trimming took off 1 base at V and 5 bases at J, with 12 bases between the two ends. CDR3 region: CASSLEGQFYQPQHF. The CDR3, as DNA: TGTGCCAGCAGCTTAGAGGGACAATTCTATCAGCCCCAGCATTTT.

This clonotype was observed a handful of times. The V and J genes are TRBV5-1 and TRBJ1-1, with 9 bases aligning to TRBD1. This CDR3 spans 15 amino acids. The V segment lost 5 bases and the J segment 3 bases; nucleotides outside the gene matches: 8. The germline gives CDR1 SGHRS, CDR2 YFSETQ. CDR3 sequence: CASRYNRGRDTEAFF. The DNA of the CDR3 is TGCGCCAGCAGATATAACAGGGGGCGCGACACTGAAGCTTTCTTT.

This clonotype was seen ten or more times. The V and J genes are TRBV7-2 and TRBJ1-4, with a weak D call TRBD1 (5 bases). In germline, CDR1 is SGHTA, CDR2 FQGNSA. The CDR3 is 13 amino acids. The germline V and J ends were trimmed by 0 bases and 7 bases, with 6 bases remaining between them. This CDR3 reads CASSLAGAEKLFF. CDR3 nucleotide sequence: TGTGCCAGCAGCTTAGCAGGGGCTGAAAAACTGTTTTTT.